This T cell receptor (beta chain) derives from a study of CD8 T cells in ankylosing spondylitis. Study results and caveats: A motif in TCR beta, a set of 8 or 9 highly homologous variants, appeared characteristic of ankylosing spondylitis blood. Previous work reported some of these motif variants in the synovial fluid and blood of reactive arthritis.

TCRdb called the 5' RACE reads again in MiXCR, with one record for every CDR3 protein. This sample has some 840,000 distinct CDR3 sequences, with approximately 10% found just once. In its sample, this clonotype was seen a few times. Its antigen is currently unknown. A much larger clonotype is one base distant, so this may be a read error. CDR3 length: 12 residues. Per germline, CDR1 MNHEY and CDR2 SVGEGT. V was trimmed by 4 bases and J by 3 bases, leaving 3 bases between them. Sequenced material: blood, either unsorted or a sorted T cell fraction (not recorded which). This chain links TRBV6-2 or TRBV6-3 with TRBJ2-2; no firm D call. The clonotype originates from a male donor with ankylosing spondylitis. CDR3 nucleotide sequence: TGTGCCAGCAGTTGGGACACCGGGGAGCTGTTTTTT. Translated, it gives CASSWDTGELFF.